Listed here are 8 T cell receptor beta chains from one sample, sequenced in a study of cytomegalovirus exposure and HLA in healthy donors. PCR was performed using 60 Vbeta and 13 Jbeta primers. The data were produced by immunoSEQ multiplex PCR, yet TCRdb's version contains in-frame clones alone and is incomplete. The top ten hold around 4.9% of the sample, which has roughly 110,000 clones, around three quarters seen once. Sequencing used PBMCs. These receptors were taken from a man younger than 45 in good health and CMV-seropositive.

This clone was recorded a few times. The rearrangement uses TRBV6-5 and TRBJ1-4, with unresolved D. The CDR3 length is 14 residues. Germline CDR1 MNHEY, CDR2 SVGAGI. V was shortened by 0 bases and J by 8 bases, with 10 bases between the two germline ends. The CDR3 loop is CASSYSVRREKLFF. CDR3 DNA sequence: TGTGCCAGCAGTTACTCGGTTCGGCGGGAAAAACTGTTTTTT.

This clone showed up just a few times. V is TRBV15 and J is TRBJ1-5; D may be TRBD1 (6 bases). The CDR3 sequence is 17 residues long. V was trimmed by 3 bases and J by 4 bases, leaving 19 bases between them. CDR1 LNHNV and CDR2 YYDKDF come from the germline V gene (reference sequence). Here the CDR3 reads CATSSEQGYPDNQPQHF. The CDR3 bases are TGTGCCACCAGCAGCGAACAGGGTTATCCCGATAATCAGCCCCAGCATTTT.

This rearrangement joins TRBV5-1 to TRBJ2-7; tentative D call: TRBD1 (6 bases). CDR3 length: 16 residues. V gave up 1 base and J gave up 5 bases, with 19 bases separating them. Germline assignment: CDR1 SGHRS and CDR2 YFSETQ. CDR3 in DNA: TGCGCCAGCAGCTTGAGAGCTGGGGGCGCGGGCAACGAGCAGTACTTC. Its protein product is CASSLRAGGAGNEQYF.

This clone was seen more than once but under ten times. The chain recombines TRBV5-1 with TRBJ2-2, with 7 bases lining up with TRBD1. This CDR3 contains 15 residues. The V gene's germline CDR1 is SGHRS and CDR2 YFSETQ. Trimming took 2 bases from V and 0 from J; bases not matched to a gene: 1. The CDR3 protein is CASSFGTANTGELFF. As DNA, the CDR3 is TGCGCCAGCAGCTTCGGGACAGCGAACACCGGGGAGCTGTTTTTT.

The J gene is TRBJ2-5, the V gene TRBV10-3; 14 bases align to TRBD2. Unmatched junction bases numbered 4, after V lost 3 bases and J lost 4 bases. CDR1 ENHRY and CDR2 SYGVKD come from the germline V gene. The CDR3 loop spans 16 amino acids. The CDR3 nucleotides are TGTGCCATCAGTGAAGGGACTAGCGGGGGAATAGAGACCCAGTACTTC. Translation gives CAISEGTSGGIETQYF.

The V gene is TRBV7-9, the J gene TRBJ2-5, with D perhaps matching TRBD2 (6 bases). Trimming took 3 bases from V and 4 from J, leaving 21 bases between them. This CDR3 is 17 amino acids long. Germline-derived CDR1 and CDR2 are SEHNR and FQNEAQ (reference sequence). The CDR3 is CASSLSRPIFSGETQYF. The CDR3 bases are TGTGCCAGCAGCTTGTCTAGACCTATCTTTAGCGGAGAGACCCAGTACTTC.

This clone occurred a few times. The V call is TRBV29-1, the J call TRBJ2-1; 8 bases fit TRBD2. Germline values: CDR1 SQVTM, CDR2 ANQGSEA. V shed 3 bases and J 3 bases; nucleotides not matched to a gene: 7. The CDR3 totals 15 residues. The CDR3, as DNA: TGCAGCGTTGATACGGGGGGGCTCCTCTACAATGAGCAGTTCTTC. It is translated as CSVDTGGLLYNEQFF.

The chain links TRBV7-2 to TRBJ1-3; D is uncertain. This CDR3 has 15 amino acids. Germline CDR1 reads SGHTA; CDR2 reads FQGNSA. V was shortened by 0 bases and J by 4 bases, with 10 bases between the two germline ends. The CDR3 bases are TGTGCCAGCAGCTTAGCGGCATTCACCGGAAACACCATATATTTT. Its protein is CASSLAAFTGNTIYF.